Listed here are 20 T cell receptor beta chains from one sample, sequenced in a study of T cells after yellow fever vaccination. TCRdb used MiXCR to reprocess the 5' RACE reads, holding one entry per CDR3 protein. The sample holds hundreds of thousands of distinct CDR3 sequences, over 15% seen once. The sample in question was PBMCs, obtained before the yellow fever booster vaccination. Receptors were obtained from a man between 18 and 35 years old who received the YFV17D yellow fever vaccine.

This clonotype was picked up many times. The chain is built from TRBV12-3 or TRBV12-4 and TRBJ1-5; D possibly corresponds to TRBD1 (5 bases). V was trimmed by 3 bases and J by 7 bases, leaving 16 bases between them. This CDR3 has 15 amino acids. The CDR3 sequence: CASSFGSWGDQPQHF. The CDR3 region has the DNA TGTGCCAGCAGTTTTGGATCCTGGGGGGACCAGCCCCAGCATTTT.

The chain links TRBV4-1 to TRBJ1-1; the match to TRBD1 covers 8 bases. The CDR3 spans 15 residues. The J segment lost 3 bases and the V segment lost 0 bases, leaving 3 bases of the junction unmatched. CDR1 is MGHRA and CDR2 is YSYEKL in the germline V gene. CDR3 bases: TGCGCCAGCAGCCAAGAGGTGACAGGGGACACTGAAGCTTTCTTT. Protein: CASSQEVTGDTEAFF.

This clonotype appeared a few times. J is TRBJ1-1 and V is TRBV12-3 or TRBV12-4; 8 bases match TRBD1. V shed 6 bases, J shed 6 bases, and the junction held 9 bases outside the gene matches. The CDR3 is 14 residues long. Written as DNA, the CDR3 is TGTGCCAGCAGCCGCTCCGACAGGGGAGCTGAAGCTTTCTTT. It codes for CASSRSDRGAEAFF.

This clonotype was detected ten times or more. The rearrangement uses TRBV20-1 and TRBJ2-3; 9 positions match TRBD2. This CDR3 region has 11 residues. The germline V gene has CDR1 DFQATT and CDR2 SNEGSKA (reference sequence). CDR3 protein: CGGGAQDTQYF. The DNA for the CDR3 is TGCGGCGGGGGGGCCCAAGATACGCAGTATTTT.

This clonotype came up a few times. This chain joins TRBV28 and TRBJ2-3; TRBD1 matches 7 bases. V gave up 6 bases and J gave up 2 bases; unmatched junction bases: 8. The CDR3 loop spans 15 amino acids. CDR1 and CDR2 (germline): MDHEN, SYDVKM. The CDR3 is CASRRGPPYTDTQYF. The CDR3 DNA sequence: TGTGCCAGCAGAAGGGGGCCTCCATACACAGATACGCAGTATTTT.

There are a few counts of this clonotype. The chain uses TRBV7-2 and TRBJ2-5; 10 positions match TRBD2. The CDR3 runs 15 residues. With V trimmed by 7 bases and J by 5 bases, 10 bases remained unmatched. Germline CDR1 SGHTA, CDR2 FQGNSA. CDR3 protein: CASTPSGGFIETQYF. In DNA form, the CDR3 reads TGTGCCAGCACCCCTAGCGGGGGCTTTATCGAGACCCAGTACTTC. The full variable domain, with the rest looked up from reference TRBV7-2 and TRBJ2-5, is GAGVSQSPSNKVTEKGKDVELRCDPISGHTALYWYRQSLGQGLEFLIYFQGNSAPDKSGLPSDRFSAERTGGSVSTLTIQRTQQEDSAVYLCASTPSGGFIETQYFGPGTRLLVL.

This clonotype was counted at least ten times. The V and J genes are TRBV18 and TRBJ1-4; no firm D call. The CDR3 loop spans 14 amino acids. Germline V lookup: CDR1 KGHSH, CDR2 LQKENI. V was shortened by 4 bases and J by 5 bases, with 11 bases between the two germline ends. The CDR3 DNA is TGTGCCAGCTCACGGCGGAGAGAAAATGAAAAACTGTTTTTT. Amino acid sequence: CASSRRRENEKLFF. Full variable domain (remainder filled in from reference TRBV18 and TRBJ1-4): NAGVMQNPRHLVRRRGQEARLRCSPMKGHSHVYWYRQLPEEGLKFMVYLQKENIIDESGMPKERFSAEFPKEGPSILRIQQVVRGDSAAYFCASSRRRENEKLFFGSGTQLSVL.

The chain has TRBV9 and TRBJ2-1; possibly TRBD1 for D (5 bases). V lost 5 bases to trimming and J lost 0 bases, with 12 bases between them. The CDR3 contains 15 residues. Germline CDR1 reads SGDLS; CDR2 reads YYNGEE. CDR3 nucleotide sequence: TGTGCCAGCAGTTTGGGGCCGGGCTCCTACAATGAGCAGTTCTTC. Residues: CASSLGPGSYNEQFF.

The chain has TRBV7-2 and TRBJ1-1, with D tentatively TRBD1 (6 bases). Germline lookup yields CDR1 SGHTA and CDR2 FQGNSA. V shed 4 bases and J shed 5 bases, with 14 bases lying between them. This CDR3 is 14 amino acids long. The CDR3 region is CASSSQGAVTEAFF. The CDR3 coding sequence is TGTGCCAGCAGCTCACAGGGCGCGGTGACTGAAGCTTTCTTT.

This clonotype was seen more than once but under ten times. V and J are TRBV7-6 and TRBJ2-1; the D is unclear. V gave up 5 bases and J gave up 3 bases, with 14 bases separating them. The length of the CDR3 is 15 residues. The V gene's germline CDR1 is SGHVS and CDR2 FNYEAQ. CDR3 in DNA: TGTGCCAGCAGCGCGGACCCTGGGGACTACAATGAGCAGTTCTTC. It specifies CASSADPGDYNEQFF.

This clonotype was seen a handful of times. The chain joins TRBV12-3 or TRBV12-4 to TRBJ2-1; possible D gene TRBD2, 7 bases. Deletions cut 7 bases from V and 0 bases from J, with 19 bases between. The CDR3 sequence is 17 residues long. The CDR3 region has the DNA TGTGCCAGCATCCTGCGGGTGGCGGGGGCCTCCTACAATGAGCAGTTCTTC. The encoded protein is CASILRVAGASYNEQFF.

This clonotype was detected only a few times. The chain carries TRBV15 and TRBJ1-3; no definite D call. The CDR3 is 18 residues long. Germline V gene data show CDR1 as LNHNV and CDR2 as YYDKDF (reference sequence). Trimming shortened V by 0 bases and J by 0 bases, and 15 bases separated the two germline ends. Written as DNA, the CDR3 is TGTGCCACCAGCAGAGATCGGGGAGTATTGAGCTCTGGAAACACCATATATTTT. It is translated as CATSRDRGVLSSGNTIYF.

This clonotype came up a few times. V and J are TRBV5-1 and TRBJ2-5, with 7 bases lining up with TRBD1. J was trimmed by 1 base and V by 5 bases; bases with no gene match: 11. The CDR3 is made up of 16 amino acids. The V gene's germline CDR1 is SGHRS and CDR2 YFSETQ. CDR3 loop: CASSLGDRVSQETQYF. In DNA form, the CDR3 reads TGCGCCAGCAGTTTAGGTGACAGGGTTTCCCAAGAGACCCAGTACTTC.

J is TRBJ2-1 and V is TRBV9, with TRBD1 matching 8 bases. The germline CDR1 and CDR2 sequences are SGDLS and YYNGEE. There are 16 residues in the CDR3. The V gene end was trimmed by 0 bases and the J gene end by 7 bases; junction bases not matched to a gene: 9. The CDR3 spells CASSVESRTGTNEQFF. The CDR3 coding sequence is TGTGCCAGCAGCGTAGAATCACGGACAGGGACAAATGAGCAGTTCTTC.

This clonotype was seen a few times. This chain connects TRBV7-6 to TRBJ2-5; no clear D. Germline lookup yields CDR1 SGHVS and CDR2 FNYEAQ. Trimming cost V 5 bases and J 5 bases, with 9 bases left between them. The CDR3 has 12 residues. CDR3 nucleotides: TGTGCCAGCAGCCAAATGGTTGAGACCCAGTACTTC. Residues: CASSQMVETQYF.

This clonotype came up a few times. This rearrangement joins TRBV2 to TRBJ1-1, with TRBD1 as a possible D gene (6 bases). The V and J ends lost 7 bases and 4 bases respectively, with 13 bases between them. CDR3 size: 13 residues. Germline V gene lookup returns CDR1 SNHLY and CDR2 FYNNEI. The CDR3 nucleotides are TGTGCCAGCAATTCGGACAGAGGCACTGAAGCTTTCTTT. It yields the protein CASNSDRGTEAFF.

This clonotype was counted only a few times. The V and J genes are TRBV6-1 and TRBJ2-1; D remains unclear. This CDR3 is 13 amino acids long. V gave up 1 base and J gave up 4 bases, with 5 bases separating them. Germline loops: CDR1 MNHNS, CDR2 SASEGT. In DNA, the CDR3 is TGTGCCAGCAGTGAAGATCCGTACAATGAGCAGTTCTTC. Amino acids: CASSEDPYNEQFF.

The V call is TRBV7-9, the J call TRBJ1-5, with no clear D. CDR3 length: 15 residues. Germline V CDR1 and CDR2: SEHNR, FQNEAQ (reference sequence). V lost 2 bases, J lost 7 bases, and 15 bases lay in between. CDR3 sequence reads: CASSLSEGHLQPQHF. The CDR3 nucleotides are TGTGCCAGCAGCTTAAGTGAGGGCCACCTCCAGCCCCAGCATTTT.

The rearrangement uses TRBV6-5 and TRBJ1-6; perhaps TRBD1 as D (5 bases). V lost 6 bases to trimming and J lost 7 bases, with 13 bases between them. The V gene's germline CDR1 is MNHEY and CDR2 SVGAGI. The CDR3 runs 14 residues. The CDR3 protein is CASRKRDRNSPLHF. CDR3 sequence (DNA): TGTGCCAGCAGAAAACGGGACCGGAATTCACCCCTCCACTTT.

The rearrangement links TRBV5-1 to TRBJ2-7; maybe TRBD2 (5 bases). V was pared by 2 bases and J by 7 bases, with 13 bases between. This CDR3 region has 13 residues. Germline CDR1 SGHRS, CDR2 YFSETQ. CDR3 loop: CASSFEGRGEQYF. The CDR3 DNA reads TGCGCCAGCAGCTTCGAAGGGAGAGGGGAGCAGTACTTC.